This TCR beta chain was profiled in a study of cytomegalovirus exposure and HLA in healthy donors (TCRdb year 2017). Regarding the study in general: In an earlier analysis of 587 of the donors, roughly 300 Gb of sequence data and 117 million unique TCR beta sequences from approximately 180 million T cells were reported. To predict cytomegalovirus infection status, the study combined high-throughput TCR immunosequencing, statistical association of individual TCRs with disease status, and machine learning. In the later analysis, no new phenotypic data were used to find candidate immune exposures; instead, reliance was placed on TCR beta sequences and their occurrence across donors. In addition to the first cohort of approximately 670 subjects, a separate validation cohort of some 120 different subjects was used. The study aimed to test whether signatures of past pathogen exposure could be identified by cataloging public T cell receptors. Roughly 300 gigabases of sequencing data and around 88 million unique TCR sequences made up an early release that covered several hundred HLA-typed donors. Donor age, sex, ethnicity and CMV serostatus were collected together with the repertoire data. Among 300 to 500 genotyped donors of the cohort, an average of roughly 230,000 unique TCR beta nucleotide sequences was sequenced per donor, of which about 18% were non-productive. HLA typing included class I and class II loci at four-digit resolution. To decide whether each TCR beta V gene segment behaved as functional or pseudogenic, an earlier analysis of approximately 590 of the donors relied on high-throughput TCR beta sequencing. All discovery cohort repertoires had been generated on a single sequencing platform. Five DR-DQ haplotypes were handled as single units for association and clustering, since linkage in the cohort was strong. The number of typed donors differed by locus: about 629-640 for A, B, C, DRB1 and DQB1; approximately 530 for DQA1; some 590 for DPA1; and some 470 for DPB1. In a later analysis, previously published TCR beta repertoires from roughly 710 donors were re-analyzed and high-resolution HLA genotyping was added so that TCR occurrence patterns could be studied. In a later genetic analysis, genome-wide SNP genotypes for about 55% of the roughly 670 donors were used, and that subset was treated as a discovery cohort. Using immunosequencing, the study profiled T cell repertoires from roughly 650 subjects and related those repertoires to cytomegalovirus serostatus. Of the 300 to 400 genotyped donors, about 80% fell in the genetic ancestry cluster associated with self-reported Caucasian donors.

As regards this clone: Its antigen is still unknown. Nothing much larger sits one base from this clone, and base qualities are not available.

Points the paper makes about the study in general: Assigning TCR associations to individual alleles was difficult when HLA alleles, especially DR and DQ, strongly co-occurred. CMV serostatus was the only immune exposure information available for the cohort. The authors suggested that the approach could potentially be generalized to other disease states and immunological phenotypes. In the study, about 150 TCR beta chains were listed as associated with cytomegalovirus. According to a later analysis, parvovirus B19, influenza, CMV and Epstein-Barr virus appeared linked to several top co-occurrence clusters. Most TCR sequences were observed very rarely across donors, whereas some public TCRs were present in many individuals. In vitro tests confirmed that a few of the cytomegalovirus-associated TCR beta chains recognize cytomegalovirus antigens. A later genetic analysis associated a missense DCLRE1C variant with V-gene and J-gene trimming of TCR beta chains, and an independent cohort replicated the association. Most CMV-associated TCR beta chains appeared to be HLA-restricted in a later analysis, and the HLA associations seemed to be driven largely by CMV exposure. According to a later genetic analysis, donors in an Asian-associated ancestry cluster had fewer N-insertions in productive TCRs than the approximately 700-donor mean. In an earlier analysis of 500 to 650 of the donors, most TCR beta V segments appeared in productive rearrangements about 90% or about 30% of the time, broadly matching IMGT annotations. A group of highly shared sequence variants was considered likely to be a technical artifact of the sequencing pipeline. A further reported finding was that TCR beta sequences accurately predicted the HLA-A and HLA-B alleles for most subjects in the first cohort. Linkage disequilibrium might explain the correlated functional status among segregating V segments, but an unknown experimental factor could not be ruled out. A later analysis found that TCR association rates varied across HLA loci, with DRB1 alleles showing the most associated TCRs and HLA-C alleles the fewest. Cytomegalovirus status was reported to be diagnosed by the classifier with high specificity and sensitivity in both the original and validation cohorts. Because HLA typing was unavailable for some donors at each locus, only the typed subset was used in association tests. This cohort had only TCR beta chains sequenced, and the lack of alpha or paired-chain data limited which features could be detected. Specific HLA alleles were associated with over 15,000 TCR beta sequences at a false discovery rate of 0.05 in a later analysis. A later analysis found that HLA-associated TCR beta chains were more clonally expanded and had lower generation probabilities than equally common non-associated chains. Because counts were too low, more than 15 rarely observed V segments, including chromosome 9 orphons, were excluded from the earlier analysis of under 650 of the donors. Presence/absence analyses assumed roughly uniform sequencing depth across donors, an assumption that may not hold.

Preparation of the library involved the immunoSEQ multiplex PCR assay. For the multiplex PCR, a mixture combining 60 forward primers for TCR Vbeta segments and 13 reverse primers for TCR Jbeta segments was used. A multiplex PCR assay on genomic DNA amplified the CDR3 region of rearranged TCR beta genes. The Illumina HiSeq System was used to sequence the amplified TCR beta libraries as 87-base-pair reads. The authors' analysis ran thus. In a later analysis, 80 million or so unique TCR beta chains were counted across the 666 repertoires, and approximately 11 million of these chains were shared by at least two donors. A nearest-neighbor algorithm error-corrected the raw reads and collapsed the reads into unique sequences, merging closely related sequences to remove PCR and sequencing errors. V, D and J gene segments were assigned by aligning CDR3 sequences to IMGT reference sequences. Each retained sequence needed at least a six-nucleotide match to both a V gene segment and a J gene segment. A rearrangement counted as productive if the CDR3 had no stop codons and remained in frame with V and J, and every other rearrangement counted as non-productive. Following IMGT convention, CDR3 was defined as the stretch from the second conserved V-encoded cysteine to the conserved J-encoded phenylalanine. Sequences without an unambiguous match to a single V gene segment were excluded from the earlier analysis of about 630 of the donors. An earlier analysis of several hundred of the donors called V segments functional above 56.7% productive rearrangements and segregating when the between-donor standard deviation exceeded 5%. A statistical classification framework was developed to diagnose cytomegalovirus status using the catalog of TCR beta chain sequences. In a later analysis, V and J genes were assigned by comparing TCR nucleotide sequences against IMGT/GENE-DB human TR gene sequences. The TCRdist pipeline was used in a later analysis to assign CDR3 sequences and most-parsimonious VDJ recombination scenarios. In a later analysis, every TCR beta chain was defined by the combination of its CDR3 amino acid sequence and its V-gene family, and reads without a unique V-gene family were dropped. In a later analysis, 450 to 600 highly shared, low-generation-probability nucleotide sequences were removed to address suspected cross-contamination and a sequencing artifact. For each public chain, a later analysis derived a clonal expansion index from normalized ranks of inferred template counts within each repertoire. In a later analysis, generation probabilities were computed with a VDJ recombination model fitted to out-of-frame rearrangements, and the resulting probabilities were checked against IGoR. In a later analysis, TCR-TCR, TCR-HLA and TCR-CMV co-occurrence was scored with hypergeometric tests, and a repertoire-size bias correction was applied to TCR pairs. In a later analysis, false discovery rates were estimated by permuting HLA or CMV assignments 20 times. In a later analysis, co-occurring TCRs were grouped using DBSCAN, and TCRdist sequence similarity was added for clustering within HLA-allele-positive subsets. Repertoires with fewer than 30,000 or more than 120,000 public chains, plus five repertoires with anomalous nucleotide sharing, were excluded from co-occurrence clustering. In TCRdb, the immuneACCESS table is reduced to in-frame sequences with V and J assigned. These tables do not hold every clone; where another copy was compared, an unresolved V gene accounts for under half, and the others remain unexplained. Clonal size and the V and J genes are those of that table, whereas D and trimming came from the DNA. The table for this sample lists under 250,000 clones; about 84% of them were counted only once. 1% to 1.5% of the sample belongs to the ten largest clones.

The cohort consisted of 600 to 700 healthy bone marrow donors. Cohort members were all nominally healthy when sampled, although unrecorded immune exposures were likely present. Of the 670 or so cohort members, approximately 300 had positive CMV serostatus and about 330 had negative CMV serostatus, and CMV serostatus was not recorded for the donor. Each donor provided a peripheral blood sample, and peripheral blood mononuclear cells were used for TCR beta sequencing. The Qiagen DNeasy Blood Extraction Kit was used to extract genomic DNA from the blood cell samples. This receptor was obtained from a human donor in good health. The sequencing input was PBMCs.

The DNA sequence follows: TGTGCCAGCAGCTTAGGTTGGACAGCTGAAGCTTTCTTT. Translated, it reads CASSLGWTAEAFF. The receptor chain draws on TRBV7-9 and TRBJ1-1; the best D guess is TRBD1, with 6 bases matching. The germline V gene (reference sequence) sets CDR1 to SEHNR and CDR2 to FQNEAQ. Taken from cysteine to phenylalanine, the CDR3 has 13 residues. Kept here is only the CDR3 DNA, which spans 39 bases and is read in frame from base 1. V drops 1 base and J drops 6 bases, leaving 9 bases in between.